Below are 12 T cell receptor beta chains sequenced from a single sample in a study of T cell repertoires in cytomegalovirus infection. A single record per CDR3 protein comes from TCRdb applying MiXCR to the reads. This table has fewer than 300,000 distinct CDR3 sequences, over 20% appearing once. What was sequenced was PBMCs. These receptor sequences come from a human donor in good health (CMV status not recorded). Some clones in this sample may be carry-over from other donors' samples.

In this sample, this clonotype turned up many times. The CDR3 DNA is TGTGCCAGCAGGGCAGACCAAGAGACCCAGTACTTC. Protein sequence: CASRADQETQYF. The rearrangement uses TRBV7-2 and TRBJ2-5, with D unclear. V lost 6 bases to trimming and J lost 0 bases, with 5 bases between them. The CDR3 totals 12 residues. Per germline, CDR1 SGHTA and CDR2 FQGNSA.

There are many counts of this clonotype. The rearrangement joins TRBV7-6 to TRBJ1-3; 9 bases agree with TRBD1. CDR1 SGHVS and CDR2 FNYEAQ come from the germline V gene. The CDR3 is 16 amino acids. V lost 5 bases and J lost 3; bases outside the gene matches: 8. This chain's CDR3 is CASSPTGGRGGNTIYF. The CDR3 DNA reads as TGTGCCAGCAGCCCAACAGGGGGCCGCGGTGGAAACACCATATATTTT.

This sequence joins TRBV7-2 and TRBJ2-3; 11 bases map to TRBD1. Germline CDR1 and CDR2: SGHTA and FQGNSA. V was clipped by 5 bases and J by 7 bases; unmatched bases: 5. The CDR3 is 14 residues long. The CDR3 here is CASSTGQGANTQYF. Written as DNA, the CDR3 is TGTGCCAGCAGCACTGGACAGGGGGCAAATACGCAGTATTTT.

The rearrangement links TRBV20-1 to TRBJ2-7; D remains ambiguous. CDR1 DFQATT and CDR2 SNEGSKA come from the germline V gene (reference sequence). V lost 1 base and J lost 0, with 10 bases in between. This CDR3 contains 14 residues. The CDR3 region has the DNA TGCAGTGCTAGAGTCATTGCAGTCTCCTACGAGCAGTACTTC. Translating it yields CSARVIAVSYEQYF.

The chain is built from TRBV20-1 and TRBJ2-7, with D maybe TRBD1 (5 bases). V was cut by 1 base and J by 4 bases, with 14 bases left in between. CDR1 and CDR2 (germline): DFQATT, SNEGSKA (reference sequence). The CDR3 is 14 residues long. The DNA for the CDR3 is TGCAGTGCTAGAGTGGGGCTAGGAAAGTACGAGCAGTACTTC. Amino acids: CSARVGLGKYEQYF.

This rearrangement joins TRBV28 to TRBJ1-6, with D uncertain. The CDR3 extends over 12 amino acids. The germline V and J ends were trimmed by 8 bases and 6 bases, with 8 bases remaining between them. The V gene's germline CDR1 is MDHEN and CDR2 SYDVKM. CDR3 residues: CASGDGNSPLHF. The CDR3 region has the DNA TGTGCCAGCGGGGATGGTAATTCACCCCTCCACTTT.

This clonotype was picked up a small number of times. V gene TRBV19 combines with J gene TRBJ2-5; D ambiguous. Trimming removed 0 bases at V and 0 bases at J, with 2 bases between. The CDR3 consists of 13 residues. Germline values: CDR1 LNHDA, CDR2 SQIVND (reference sequence). The CDR3 DNA follows: TGTGCCAGTAGTATAGAAAACCAAGAGACCCAGTACTTC. It yields the protein CASSIENQETQYF.

A few counts support this clonotype. The rearrangement links TRBV10-3 to TRBJ2-7; D remains unclear. V lost 1 base, J lost 0 bases, and 19 bases lay in between. Germline loops: CDR1 ENHRY, CDR2 SYGVKD. The CDR3 length is 18 residues. CDR3 in DNA: TGTGCCATCAGTGAGTTTCGTTTGATGGAGTTCTTCTCCTACGAGCAGTACTTC. Protein product: CAISEFRLMEFFSYEQYF.

The chain is built from TRBV19 and TRBJ2-1, with D unresolved. This CDR3 comprises 15 residues. Trimming took 5 bases from V and 6 from J, leaving 17 bases between them. Germline V lookup: CDR1 LNHDA, CDR2 SQIVND (reference sequence). The CDR3 DNA is TGTGCCAGTAGTGCAGTCAGAAAGGTTACCAATGAGCAGTTCTTC. Its protein is CASSAVRKVTNEQFF.

V is TRBV19 and J is TRBJ1-5; D is uncertain. The germline V gene has CDR1 LNHDA and CDR2 SQIVND (reference sequence). Trimming removed 3 bases from V and 2 bases from J, with 14 bases in between. The CDR3 has 16 amino acids. The DNA for the CDR3 is TGTGCCAGTAGTATGAGGCTCCAGGTGGGCAATCAGCCCCAGCATTTT. Translated: CASSMRLQVGNQPQHF.

This sequence joins TRBV11-2 and TRBJ2-1, with no clear D. CDR1 SGHAT and CDR2 FQNNGV come from the germline V gene. The CDR3 covers 13 residues. V was trimmed by 5 bases and J by 5 bases, leaving 10 bases between them. The CDR3 DNA sequence: TGTGCCAGCAGCAGGGCCTTGAACAATGAGCAGTTCTTC. It translates to CASSRALNNEQFF.

The chain links TRBV27 to TRBJ1-4, with a tentative D call TRBD1 (5 bases). The germline V and J ends were trimmed by 3 bases and 6 bases, with 11 bases remaining between them. Germline CDR1 reads MNHEY; CDR2 reads SMNVEV (reference sequence). The CDR3 sequence is 14 residues long. The CDR3 reads CASSFGGDYEKLFF. CDR3 coding DNA: TGTGCCAGCAGTTTCGGGGGGGACTATGAAAAACTGTTTTTT. Variable domain in full (rest from reference TRBV27 and TRBJ1-4): EAQVTQNPRYLITVTGKKLTVTCSQNMNHEYMSWYRQDPGLGLRQIYYSMNVEVTDKGDVPEGYKVSRKEKRNFPLILESPSPNQTSLYFCASSFGGDYEKLFFGSGTQLSVL.